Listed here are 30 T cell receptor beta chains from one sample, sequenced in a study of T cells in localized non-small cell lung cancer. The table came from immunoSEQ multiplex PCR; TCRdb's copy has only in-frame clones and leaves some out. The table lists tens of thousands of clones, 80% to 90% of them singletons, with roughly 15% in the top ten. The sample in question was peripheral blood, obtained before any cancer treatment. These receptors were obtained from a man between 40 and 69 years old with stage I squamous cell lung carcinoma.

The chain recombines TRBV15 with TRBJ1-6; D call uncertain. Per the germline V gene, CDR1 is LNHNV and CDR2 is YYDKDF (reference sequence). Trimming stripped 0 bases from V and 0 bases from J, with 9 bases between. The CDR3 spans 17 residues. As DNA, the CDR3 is TGTGCCACCAGCAGAGACGTCCTCAGCTCCTATAATTCACCCCTCCACTTT. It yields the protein CATSRDVLSSYNSPLHF.

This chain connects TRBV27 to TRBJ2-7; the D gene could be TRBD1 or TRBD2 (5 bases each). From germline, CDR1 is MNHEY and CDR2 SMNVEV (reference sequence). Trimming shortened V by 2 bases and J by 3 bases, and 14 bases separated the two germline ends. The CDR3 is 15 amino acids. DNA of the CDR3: TGTGCCAGCAGTTTAAAGGGGAGCGCTGGCTACGAGCAGTACTTC. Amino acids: CASSLKGSAGYEQYF.

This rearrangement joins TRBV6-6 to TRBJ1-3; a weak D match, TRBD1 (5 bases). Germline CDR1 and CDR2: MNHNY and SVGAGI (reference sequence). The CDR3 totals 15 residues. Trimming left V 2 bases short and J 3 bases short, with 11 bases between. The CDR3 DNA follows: TGTGCCAGCAGTTACCGGCGAGGGGTTGGAAACACCATATATTTT. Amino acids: CASSYRRGVGNTIYF.

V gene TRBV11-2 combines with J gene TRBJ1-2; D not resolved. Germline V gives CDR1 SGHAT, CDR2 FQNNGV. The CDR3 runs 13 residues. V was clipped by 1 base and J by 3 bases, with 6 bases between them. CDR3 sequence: CASSLGQDYGYTF. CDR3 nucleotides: TGTGCCAGCAGCTTAGGCCAGGACTATGGCTACACCTTC.

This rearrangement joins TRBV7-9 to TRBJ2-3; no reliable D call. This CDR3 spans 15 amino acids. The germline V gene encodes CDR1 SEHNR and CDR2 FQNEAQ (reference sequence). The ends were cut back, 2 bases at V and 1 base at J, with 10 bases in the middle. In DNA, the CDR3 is TGTGCCAGCAGCTTATTTCAATTGGGCACAGATACGCAGTATTTT. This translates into CASSLFQLGTDTQYF.

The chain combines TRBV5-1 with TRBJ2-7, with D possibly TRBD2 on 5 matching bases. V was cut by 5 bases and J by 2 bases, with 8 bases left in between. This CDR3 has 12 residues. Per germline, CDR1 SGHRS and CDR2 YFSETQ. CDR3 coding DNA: TGCGCCAGCAGAGCGGTAACCTACGAGCAGTACTTC. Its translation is CASRAVTYEQYF.

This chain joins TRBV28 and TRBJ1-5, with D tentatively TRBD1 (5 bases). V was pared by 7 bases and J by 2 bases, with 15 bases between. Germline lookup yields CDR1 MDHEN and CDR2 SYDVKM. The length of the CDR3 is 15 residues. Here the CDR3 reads CASTLGGSRNQPQHF. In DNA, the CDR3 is TGTGCCAGCACCCTCGGGGGTTCTCGCAATCAGCCCCAGCATTTT.

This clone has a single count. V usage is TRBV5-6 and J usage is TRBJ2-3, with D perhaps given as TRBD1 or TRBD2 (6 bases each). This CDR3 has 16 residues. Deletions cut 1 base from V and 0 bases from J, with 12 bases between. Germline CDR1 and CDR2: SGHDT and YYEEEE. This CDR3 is CASSLQTGRSTDTQYF. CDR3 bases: TGTGCCAGCAGCTTGCAAACAGGGAGGAGCACAGATACGCAGTATTTT.

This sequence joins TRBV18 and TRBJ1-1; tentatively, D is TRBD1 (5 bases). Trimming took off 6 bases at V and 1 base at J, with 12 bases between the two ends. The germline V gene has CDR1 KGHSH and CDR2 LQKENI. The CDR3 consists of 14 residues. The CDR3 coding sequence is TGTGCCAGCTCCCACGGGGGGAAGAACACTGAAGCTTTCTTT. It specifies CASSHGGKNTEAFF.

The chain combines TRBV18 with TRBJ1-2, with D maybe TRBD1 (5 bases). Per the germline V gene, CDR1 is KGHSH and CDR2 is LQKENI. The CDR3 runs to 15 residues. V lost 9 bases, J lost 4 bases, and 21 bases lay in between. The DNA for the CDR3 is TGTGCCAGTAAGAAGTCTGCCCCGGGGGGCTATGGCTACACCTTC. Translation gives CASKKSAPGGYGYTF. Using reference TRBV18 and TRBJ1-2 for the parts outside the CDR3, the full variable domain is NAGVMQNPRHLVRRRGQEARLRCSPMKGHSHVYWYRQLPEEGLKFMVYLQKENIIDESGMPKERFSAEFPKEGPSILRIQQVVRGDSAAYFCASKKSAPGGYGYTFGSGTRLTVV.

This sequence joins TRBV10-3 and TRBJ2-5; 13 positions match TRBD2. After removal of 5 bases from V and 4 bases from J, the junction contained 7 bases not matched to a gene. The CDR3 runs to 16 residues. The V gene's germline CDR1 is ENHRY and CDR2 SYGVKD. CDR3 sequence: CAISYGLAGAPETQYF. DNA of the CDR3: TGTGCCATCAGTTACGGACTAGCGGGGGCCCCAGAGACCCAGTACTTC.

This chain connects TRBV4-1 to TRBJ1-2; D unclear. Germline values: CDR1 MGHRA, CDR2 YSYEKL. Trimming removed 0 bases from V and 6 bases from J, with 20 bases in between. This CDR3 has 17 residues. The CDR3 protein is CASSQDSGGRRIHGYTF. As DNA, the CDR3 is TGCGCCAGCAGCCAAGACTCGGGAGGGCGGAGAATCCATGGCTACACCTTC.

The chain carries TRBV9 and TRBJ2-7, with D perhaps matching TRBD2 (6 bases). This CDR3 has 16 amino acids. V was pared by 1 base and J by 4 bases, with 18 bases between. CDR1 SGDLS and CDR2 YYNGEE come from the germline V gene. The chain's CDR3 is CASSVYPLQEGYEQYF. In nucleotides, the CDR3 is TGTGCCAGCAGCGTATATCCACTACAGGAGGGGTACGAGCAGTACTTC.

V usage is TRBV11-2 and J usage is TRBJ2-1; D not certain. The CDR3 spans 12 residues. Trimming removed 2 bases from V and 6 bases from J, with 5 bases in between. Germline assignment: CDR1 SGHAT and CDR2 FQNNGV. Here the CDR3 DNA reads TGTGCCAGCAGCTTATGGCTCAATGAGCAGTTCTTC. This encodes CASSLWLNEQFF. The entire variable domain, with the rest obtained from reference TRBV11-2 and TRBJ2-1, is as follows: EAGVAQSPRYKIIEKRQSVAFWCNPISGHATLYWYQQILGQGPKLLIQFQNNGVVDDSQLPKDRFSAERLKGVDSTLKIQPAKLEDSAVYLCASSLWLNEQFFGPGTRLTVL.

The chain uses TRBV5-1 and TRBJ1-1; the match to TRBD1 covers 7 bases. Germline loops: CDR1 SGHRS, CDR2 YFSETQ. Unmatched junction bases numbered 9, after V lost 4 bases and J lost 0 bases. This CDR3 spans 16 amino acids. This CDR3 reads CASSPGQVYMNTEAFF. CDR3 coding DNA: TGCGCCAGCAGCCCCGGACAGGTTTATATGAACACTGAAGCTTTCTTT.

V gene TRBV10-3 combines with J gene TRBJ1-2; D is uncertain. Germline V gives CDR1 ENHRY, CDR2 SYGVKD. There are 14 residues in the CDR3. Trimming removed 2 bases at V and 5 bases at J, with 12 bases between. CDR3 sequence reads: CAISEEGFLYGYTF. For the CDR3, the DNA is TGTGCCATCAGTGAGGAGGGATTCCTATATGGCTACACCTTC.

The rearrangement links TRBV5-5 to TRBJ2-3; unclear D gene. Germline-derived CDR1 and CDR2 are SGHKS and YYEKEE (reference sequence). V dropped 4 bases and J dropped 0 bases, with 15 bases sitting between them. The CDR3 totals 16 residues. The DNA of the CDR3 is TGTGCCAGCAGCCCCGGGTCTGCTCGGAGCACAGATACGCAGTATTTT. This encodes CASSPGSARSTDTQYF.

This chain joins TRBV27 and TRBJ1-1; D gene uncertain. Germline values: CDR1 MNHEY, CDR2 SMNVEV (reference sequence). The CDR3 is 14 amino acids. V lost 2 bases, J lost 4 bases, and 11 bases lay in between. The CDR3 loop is CASSLIGRRTEAFF. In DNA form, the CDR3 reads TGTGCCAGCAGTTTAATTGGGCGGCGCACTGAAGCTTTCTTT.

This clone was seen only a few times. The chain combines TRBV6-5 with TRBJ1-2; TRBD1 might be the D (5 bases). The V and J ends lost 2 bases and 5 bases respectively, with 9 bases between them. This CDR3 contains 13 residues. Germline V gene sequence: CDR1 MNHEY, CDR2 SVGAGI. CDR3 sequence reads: CASSYGREYGYTF. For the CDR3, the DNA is TGTGCCAGCAGTTACGGCAGGGAATATGGCTACACCTTC.

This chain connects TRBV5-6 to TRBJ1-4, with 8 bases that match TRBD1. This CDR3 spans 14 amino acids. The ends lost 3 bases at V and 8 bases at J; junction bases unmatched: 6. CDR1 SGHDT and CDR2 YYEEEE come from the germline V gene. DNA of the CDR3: TGTGCCAGCAGCTCACAGGGGGTCTACGAAAAACTGTTTTTT. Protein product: CASSSQGVYEKLFF.

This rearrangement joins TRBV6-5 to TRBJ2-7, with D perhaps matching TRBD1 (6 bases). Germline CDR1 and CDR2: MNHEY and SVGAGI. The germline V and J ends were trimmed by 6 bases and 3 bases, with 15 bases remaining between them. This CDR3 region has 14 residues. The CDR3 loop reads CASRTAGQSYEQYF. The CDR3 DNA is TGTGCCAGCAGAACGGCCGGACAGAGCTACGAGCAGTACTTC.

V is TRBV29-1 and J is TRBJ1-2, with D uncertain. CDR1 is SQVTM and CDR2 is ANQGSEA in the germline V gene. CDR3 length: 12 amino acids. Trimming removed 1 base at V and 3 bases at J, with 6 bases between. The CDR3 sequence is CSVEGGYYGYTF. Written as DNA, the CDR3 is TGCAGCGTTGAAGGAGGGTACTATGGCTACACCTTC.

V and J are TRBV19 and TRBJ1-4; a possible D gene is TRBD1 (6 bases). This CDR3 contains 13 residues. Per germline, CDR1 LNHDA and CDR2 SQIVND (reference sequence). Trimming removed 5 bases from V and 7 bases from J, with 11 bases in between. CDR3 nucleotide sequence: TGTGCCAGTAGTGTCACAGGGATTGAAAAACTGTTTTTT. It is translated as CASSVTGIEKLFF.

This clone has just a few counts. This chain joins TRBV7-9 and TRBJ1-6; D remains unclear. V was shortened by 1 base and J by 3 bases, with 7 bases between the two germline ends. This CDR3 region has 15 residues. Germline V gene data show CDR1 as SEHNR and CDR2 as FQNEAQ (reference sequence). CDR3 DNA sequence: TGTGCCAGCAGCTTAGTACAAAGCTATAATTCACCCCTCCACTTT. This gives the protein CASSLVQSYNSPLHF.

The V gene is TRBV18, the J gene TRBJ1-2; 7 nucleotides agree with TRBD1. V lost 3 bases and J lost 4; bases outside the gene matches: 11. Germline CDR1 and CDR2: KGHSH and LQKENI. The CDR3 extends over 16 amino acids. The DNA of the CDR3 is TGTGCCAGCTCACCTCTCCGGGACAGTGGGATCTATGGCTACACCTTC. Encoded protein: CASSPLRDSGIYGYTF.

The CDR3 DNA is TGTGCCAGCAGCCCCCGGGGGCAAGAGACCCAGTACTTC. It codes for CASSPRGQETQYF. The chain employs TRBV9 and TRBJ2-5; possibly TRBD2 for D (6 bases). Trimming shortened V by 4 bases and J by 2 bases, and 9 bases separated the two germline ends. The CDR3 length is 13 residues. The germline V gene encodes CDR1 SGDLS and CDR2 YYNGEE.

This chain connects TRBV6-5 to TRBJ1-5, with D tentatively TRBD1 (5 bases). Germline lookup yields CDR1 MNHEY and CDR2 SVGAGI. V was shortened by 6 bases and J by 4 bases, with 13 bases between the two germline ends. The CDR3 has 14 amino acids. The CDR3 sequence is CASSAPGPNQPQHF. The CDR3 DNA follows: TGTGCCAGCAGCGCCCCGGGACCTAATCAGCCCCAGCATTTT.

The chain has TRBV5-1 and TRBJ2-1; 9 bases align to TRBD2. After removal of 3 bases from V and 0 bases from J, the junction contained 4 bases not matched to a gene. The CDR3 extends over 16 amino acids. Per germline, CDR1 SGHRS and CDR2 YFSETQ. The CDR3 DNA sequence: TGCGCCAGCAGCTGGGGACTAGCCAGCTCCTACAATGAGCAGTTCTTC. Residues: CASSWGLASSYNEQFF.

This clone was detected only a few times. The CDR3 DNA follows: TGTGCCAGCAGTGAGGGTGTTGGCGCCTATGGCTACACCTTC. It codes for CASSEGVGAYGYTF. This chain connects TRBV6-1 to TRBJ1-2; D gene uncertain. Trimming shortened V by 3 bases and J by 4 bases, and 12 bases separated the two germline ends. The germline V gene has CDR1 MNHNS and CDR2 SASEGT. The CDR3 length is 14 residues.

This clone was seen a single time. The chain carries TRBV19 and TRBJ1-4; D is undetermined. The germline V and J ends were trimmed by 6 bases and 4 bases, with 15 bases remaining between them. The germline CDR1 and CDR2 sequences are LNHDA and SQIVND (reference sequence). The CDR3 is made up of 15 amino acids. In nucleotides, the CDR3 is TGTGCCAGTAGCCTACCGGGAACCTATAATGAAAAACTGTTTTTT. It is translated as CASSLPGTYNEKLFF.